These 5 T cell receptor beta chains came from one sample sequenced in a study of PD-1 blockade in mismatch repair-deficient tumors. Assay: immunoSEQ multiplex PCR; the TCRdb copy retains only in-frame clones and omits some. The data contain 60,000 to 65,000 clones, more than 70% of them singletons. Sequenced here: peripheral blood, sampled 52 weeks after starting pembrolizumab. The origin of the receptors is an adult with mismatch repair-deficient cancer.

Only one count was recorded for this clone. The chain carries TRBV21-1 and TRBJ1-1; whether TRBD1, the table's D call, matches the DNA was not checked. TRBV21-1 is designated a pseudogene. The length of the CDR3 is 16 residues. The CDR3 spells CASSKEGRGENTEAFF. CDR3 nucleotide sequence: TGTGCCAGCAGCAAAGAGGGCAGGGGGGAAAATACTGAAGCTTTCTTT.

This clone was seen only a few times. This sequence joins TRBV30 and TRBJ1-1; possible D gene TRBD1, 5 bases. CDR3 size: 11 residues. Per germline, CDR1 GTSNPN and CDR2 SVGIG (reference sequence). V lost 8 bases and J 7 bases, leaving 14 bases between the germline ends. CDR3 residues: CAGRIGVEAFF. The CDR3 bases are TGTGCCGGTCGTATAGGGGTTGAAGCTTTCTTT.

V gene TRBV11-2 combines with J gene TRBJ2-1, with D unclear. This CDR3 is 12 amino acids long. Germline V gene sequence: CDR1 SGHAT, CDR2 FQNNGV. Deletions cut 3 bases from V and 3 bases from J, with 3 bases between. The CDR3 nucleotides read TGTGCCAGCAGCTTCGGCTACAATGAGCAGTTCTTC. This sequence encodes CASSFGYNEQFF. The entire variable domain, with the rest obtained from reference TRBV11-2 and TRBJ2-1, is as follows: EAGVAQSPRYKIIEKRQSVAFWCNPISGHATLYWYQQILGQGPKLLIQFQNNGVVDDSQLPKDRFSAERLKGVDSTLKIQPAKLEDSAVYLCASSFGYNEQFFGPGTRLTVL.

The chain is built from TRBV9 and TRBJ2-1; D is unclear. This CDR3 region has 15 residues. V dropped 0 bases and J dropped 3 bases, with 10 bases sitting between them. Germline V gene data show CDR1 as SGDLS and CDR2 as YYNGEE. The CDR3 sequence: CASSVGLTDYNEQFF. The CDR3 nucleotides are TGTGCCAGCAGCGTAGGACTCACTGACTACAATGAGCAGTTCTTC.

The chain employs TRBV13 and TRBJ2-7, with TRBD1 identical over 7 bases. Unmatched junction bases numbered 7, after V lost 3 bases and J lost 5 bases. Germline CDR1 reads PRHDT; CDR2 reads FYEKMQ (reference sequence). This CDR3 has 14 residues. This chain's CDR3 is CASSFPSTGNEQYF. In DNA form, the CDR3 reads TGTGCCAGCAGCTTCCCCTCGACAGGGAACGAGCAGTACTTC.